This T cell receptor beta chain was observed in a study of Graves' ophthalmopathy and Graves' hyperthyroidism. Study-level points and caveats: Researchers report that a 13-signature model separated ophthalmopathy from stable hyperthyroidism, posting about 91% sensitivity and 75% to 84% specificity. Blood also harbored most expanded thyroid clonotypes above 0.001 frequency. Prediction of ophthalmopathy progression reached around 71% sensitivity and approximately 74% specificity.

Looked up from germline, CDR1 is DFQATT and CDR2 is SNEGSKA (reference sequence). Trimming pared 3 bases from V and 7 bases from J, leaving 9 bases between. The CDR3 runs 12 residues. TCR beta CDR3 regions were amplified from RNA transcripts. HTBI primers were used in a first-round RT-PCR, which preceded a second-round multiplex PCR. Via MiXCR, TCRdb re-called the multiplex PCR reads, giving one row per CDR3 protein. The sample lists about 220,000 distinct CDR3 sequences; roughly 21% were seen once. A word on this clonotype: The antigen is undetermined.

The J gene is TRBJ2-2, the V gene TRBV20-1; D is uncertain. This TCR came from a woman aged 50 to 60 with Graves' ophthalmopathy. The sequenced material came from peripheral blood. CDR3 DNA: TGCAGTGCTAGGATTCGCGACGGGGAGCTGTTTTTT. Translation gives CSARIRDGELFF.